This TCR beta chain appears in the sequencing data of a study of shared clonotypes between healthy human individuals. Study conclusions and caveats: Compared with memory subsets, naive subsets generally had larger estimated richness.

Of note for this clone: Its target is not known.

Only in-frame clones appear in the TCRdb table, and some are missing; sequencing was by immunoSEQ multiplex PCR. The top ten hold over 0.12% of the sample, which has approximately 2.5 million clones, around nine tenths seen once. Germline CDR1 reads SNHLY; CDR2 reads FYNNEI. The CDR3 has 18 amino acids. V shed 4 bases and J shed 0 bases, with 16 bases lying between them. This receptor was identified in a man younger than 35 in good health. The sequenced sample consisted of naive CD4+ T cells sorted from blood. Stated subset: CD45RA+ positively selected. The genes are TRBV2 and TRBJ2-6; D remains unclear. This CDR3 is CASSVVGQSFSGANVLTF. DNA of the CDR3: TGTGCCAGCAGTGTAGTCGGGCAGTCGTTCTCTGGGGCCAACGTCCTGACTTTC. Full variable domain (rest looked up from reference TRBV2 and TRBJ2-6): EPEVTQTPSHQVTQMGQEVILRCVPISNHLYFYWYRQILGQKVEFLVSFYNNEISEKSEIFDDQFSVERPDGSNFTLKIRSTKLEDSAMYFCASSVVGQSFSGANVLTFGAGSRLTVL.